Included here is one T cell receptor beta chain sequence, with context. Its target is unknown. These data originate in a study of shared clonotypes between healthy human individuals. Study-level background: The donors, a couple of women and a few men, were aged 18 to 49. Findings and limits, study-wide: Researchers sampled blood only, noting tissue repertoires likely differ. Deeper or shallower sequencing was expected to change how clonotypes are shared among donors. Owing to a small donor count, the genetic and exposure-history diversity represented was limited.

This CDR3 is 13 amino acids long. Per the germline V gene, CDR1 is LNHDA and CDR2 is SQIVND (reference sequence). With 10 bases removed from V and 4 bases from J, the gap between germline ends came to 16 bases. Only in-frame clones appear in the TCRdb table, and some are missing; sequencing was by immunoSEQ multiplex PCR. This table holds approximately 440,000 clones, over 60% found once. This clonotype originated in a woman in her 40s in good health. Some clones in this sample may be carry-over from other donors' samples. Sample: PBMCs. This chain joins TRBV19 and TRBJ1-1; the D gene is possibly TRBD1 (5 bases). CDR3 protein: CATTDRGVTEAFF. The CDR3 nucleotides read TGTGCCACTACAGACAGAGGGGTCACTGAAGCTTTCTTT.